This T cell receptor (beta chain) was captured in a study of cytomegalovirus exposure and HLA in healthy donors. Whole-study results and caveats: A later analysis linked a missense DCLRE1C variant to TCR beta V- and J-gene trimming.

Between the trimmed V and J ends, which lost 0 bases and 7 bases, there was a span of 19 bases. The germline V gene has CDR1 SGHRS and CDR2 YFSETQ. The CDR3 loop spans 16 amino acids. Regarding this clone: What it binds is not known.

PCR amplification relied on 60 Vbeta primers (plus 13 Jbeta primers). Data came from immunoSEQ multiplex PCR; TCRdb stores just in-frame clones and leaves some out. This sample contains 180,000 or so clones. The clonotype comes from a boy under 18 in good health and CMV-seronegative. Specimen: PBMCs. The V gene is TRBV5-1, the J gene TRBJ2-5; no firm D call. CDR3 coding DNA: TGCGCCAGCAGCTTGGCCGGAGAACCTTCTCTGGGGACCCAGTACTTC. This encodes CASSLAGEPSLGTQYF.